The 3 T cell receptor beta chains presented below share a single source sample, sequenced in a study of T cell repertoires in cytomegalovirus infection. TCRdb ran MiXCR on the reads and lists one entry per CDR3 protein. The table includes about half a million distinct CDR3 sequences, roughly 42% detected once. What these receptors recognize is not known. Specimen: cultured PBMCs, collected from culture after CMV antigen stimulation. The receptors derive from a human donor in good health (CMV status not recorded). Some clones in this sample may be carry-over from other donors' samples.

The chain couples TRBV5-4 to TRBJ2-1; TRBD2 matches 7 bases. This CDR3 region has 14 residues. The V gene end was trimmed by 4 bases and the J gene end by 2 bases; junction bases not matched to a gene: 3. Germline V gene data show CDR1 as SGHNT and CDR2 as YYREEE (reference sequence). Written as DNA, the CDR3 is TGTGCCAGCAGCCCGGGACTACCCTACAATGAGCAGTTCTTC. Its protein product is CASSPGLPYNEQFF.

The V gene is TRBV6-2 or TRBV6-3, the J gene TRBJ2-7; TRBD2 agrees at 7 bases. The V gene end was trimmed by 2 bases and the J gene end by 4 bases; junction bases not matched to a gene: 8. The CDR3 is 15 residues long. The germline V gene has CDR1 MNHEY and CDR2 SVGEGT. The CDR3 reads CASSYLWASGYEQYF. In DNA form, the CDR3 reads TGTGCCAGCAGTTACCTTTGGGCTAGCGGATACGAGCAGTACTTC.

This clonotype turned up a few times. Written as DNA, the CDR3 is TGTGCCAGCAGCTTAGCTACGGGATACAATGAGCAGTTCTTC. Translating gives CASSLATGYNEQFF. The V gene is TRBV7-9, the J gene TRBJ2-1; weak D call: TRBD2 (5 bases). Per germline, CDR1 SEHNR and CDR2 FQNEAQ (reference sequence). V lost 0 bases, J lost 4 bases, and 7 bases lay in between. The CDR3 runs 14 residues.